The 10 T cell receptor beta chains below were found in one sample sequenced in a study of cytomegalovirus exposure and HLA in healthy donors. Primers for the PCR totalled 60 Vbeta and 13 Jbeta. TCRdb keeps only in-frame clones here, not all; method: immunoSEQ multiplex PCR. The clone table shows 100,000 or so clones, with the ten largest holding about 3.4%. The sequenced sample consisted of PBMCs. The source is a woman in her thirties in good health and CMV-seronegative.

V and J are TRBV25-1 and TRBJ2-3; 8 bases align to TRBD2. V lost 3 bases to trimming and J lost 2 bases; unmatched junction nucleotides: 7. Germline CDR1 MGHDK, CDR2 SYGVNS. The CDR3 loop spans 16 amino acids. CDR3 amino acids: CASSDQLAAPTDTQYF. The CDR3, as DNA: TGTGCCAGCAGTGATCAACTAGCGGCGCCCACAGATACGCAGTATTTT. Using reference TRBV25-1 and TRBJ2-3 for the parts outside the CDR3, the full variable domain is EADIYQTPRYLVIGTGKKITLECSQTMGHDKMYWYQQDPGMELHLIHYSYGVNSTEKGDLSSESTVSRIRTEHFPLTLESARPSHTSQYLCASSDQLAAPTDTQYFGPGTRLTVL.

The rearrangement uses TRBV28 and TRBJ1-1; 8 bases match TRBD1. V gave up 6 bases and J gave up 4 bases; unmatched junction bases: 16. The CDR3 has 17 amino acids. Germline V gene sequence: CDR1 MDHEN, CDR2 SYDVKM. The CDR3 loop is CASSARFTTGDTTEAFF. The CDR3 DNA is TGTGCCAGCAGCGCCAGATTTACGACAGGGGACACCACTGAAGCTTTCTTT.

The V call is TRBV6-5, the J call TRBJ1-1; TRBD1 matches at 11 bases. The germline gives CDR1 MNHEY, CDR2 SVGAGI. Trimming cost V 4 bases and J 6 bases; bases outside gene matches: 7. This CDR3 has 15 amino acids. The DNA for the CDR3 is TGTGCCAGCAGTTCGGACAGGGGGCTCGGTTCTGAAGCTTTCTTT. Translating it yields CASSSDRGLGSEAFF.

The rearrangement links TRBV28 to TRBJ2-1, with 12 positions matching TRBD2. The J segment lost 0 bases and the V segment lost 9 bases, leaving 9 bases of the junction unmatched. In germline, CDR1 is MDHEN, CDR2 SYDVKM. The CDR3 is 17 amino acids. The CDR3: CARLPLAGGLSYNEQFF. CDR3 in DNA: TGTGCCAGACTTCCTCTAGCGGGGGGGCTCTCCTACAATGAGCAGTTCTTC.

The chain has TRBV19 and TRBJ2-2; D is undetermined. The CDR3 has 15 amino acids. V dropped 2 bases and J dropped 4 bases, with 11 bases sitting between them. Germline V gene lookup returns CDR1 LNHDA and CDR2 SQIVND (reference sequence). As DNA, the CDR3 is TGTGCCAGTAGTATAATTGACAAGACCACCGGGGAGCTGTTTTTT. Translated: CASSIIDKTTGELFF.

V gene TRBV27 combines with J gene TRBJ1-6, with D possibly being TRBD1 (6 bases). V lost 7 bases and J 7 bases, leaving 17 bases between the germline ends. The CDR3 has 15 residues. In germline, CDR1 is MNHEY, CDR2 SMNVEV (reference sequence). CDR3 amino acids: CASTPLGGGNSPLHF. CDR3 nucleotide sequence: TGTGCCAGCACCCCACTTGGGGGCGGGAATTCACCCCTCCACTTT.

Remarks on this clone: In the same sample, other DNA sequences code for this CDR3. This chain uses TRBV9 with TRBJ1-1; 8 positions match TRBD1. Germline-derived CDR1 and CDR2 are SGDLS and YYNGEE. V lost 3 bases to trimming and J lost 3 bases; unmatched junction nucleotides: 4. The CDR3 covers 14 residues. CDR3 nucleotides: TGTGCCAGCAGCGGCGGGACAGGAGACACTGAAGCTTTCTTT. It encodes CASSGGTGDTEAFF.

This chain links TRBV7-2 with TRBJ2-5; maybe TRBD1 (5 bases). Germline V gives CDR1 SGHTA, CDR2 FQGNSA. CDR3 size: 14 residues. With 1 base removed from V and 3 bases from J, the gap between germline ends came to 9 bases. For the CDR3, the DNA is TGTGCCAGCAGCTTAGTAGCCAGGGAAGAGACCCAGTACTTC. It encodes CASSLVAREETQYF.

The chain joins TRBV28 to TRBJ2-1, with D perhaps TRBD1 (6 bases). From germline, CDR1 is MDHEN and CDR2 SYDVKM. The length of the CDR3 is 16 residues. V shed 2 bases and J shed 3 bases, with 14 bases lying between them. The CDR3 spells CASSLRGQWVYNEQFF. For the CDR3, the DNA is TGTGCCAGCAGTTTAAGGGGACAATGGGTCTACAATGAGCAGTTCTTC.

This rearrangement joins TRBV29-1 to TRBJ2-2; 7 bases are a match to TRBD2. The V and J ends lost 7 bases and 7 bases, in that order; junction bases with no gene match: 9. The CDR3 is made up of 13 amino acids. The germline V gene encodes CDR1 SQVTM and CDR2 ANQGSEA. The CDR3 here is CSAGGGYGGELFF. CDR3 sequence (DNA): TGCAGCGCGGGGGGTGGGTATGGCGGGGAGCTGTTTTTT.